This is a list of T cell receptor beta chains from one sample in a study of beta chain features in type 1 diabetes. TCRdb's table, derived via immunoSEQ multiplex PCR, lists solely in-frame clones and lacks some. The data hold under 250,000 clones, with roughly 14% observed a single time. The specimen sequenced was naive CD4+ T cells from blood. Every receptor here comes from a woman in her 40s in good health. Each CDR3 is given with its conserved first and last residue. The order of the fields is D gene, V gene, clone size, J gene, CDR3 DNA, CDR3 protein. D genes are given only for firm matches. Not all rows give a size; the values are once, few, many and, for expanded clones, a class.

>TRBD1|TRBV9|few|TRBJ1-5
TGTGCCAGCAGCGTAGGCGCGGGGACAGCGAAATCCCGCCAGCATTTT
CASSVGAGTAKSRQHF
>TRBD1|TRBV6-5|NA|TRBJ2-5
TGTGCCAGCAGGCAAACAGGGGTTGGGGAGACCCAGTACTTC
CASRQTGVGETQYF
>NA|TRBV7-9|many|TRBJ1-2
TGTGCCAGCAGCTCAGCGGGCGGGGGCTACGGTGGCTACACCTTC
CASSSAGGGYGGYTF
>TRBD1|TRBV7-6|NA|TRBJ2-5
TGTGCCAGCAGCTTAGCGCAGCAGGGGGCTGGTGAGACCCAGTACTTC
CASSLAQQGAGETQYF
>TRBD1|TRBV6-5|NA|TRBJ2-7
TGTGCCAGCAGTAGGGACAGGTTCTACGAGCAGTACTTC
CASSRDRFYEQYF
>NA|TRBV9|few|TRBJ2-3
TGTGCCAGCAGCGTCCTACTAGGAAGTTTGGGCACAGATACGCAGTATTTT
CASSVLLGSLGTDTQYF
>NA|TRBV19|NA|TRBJ2-7
TGTGCCAGTAGTATCGCGGTTTCCTACGAGCAGTACTTC
CASSIAVSYEQYF
>TRBD1|TRBV10-1|NA|TRBJ2-5
TGCGCCAGCAGTTCGGGACAGCAAGAGACCCAGTACTTC
CASSSGQQETQYF
>TRBD1|TRBV9|NA|TRBJ2-7
TGTGCCAGCAGCGTAGGGGACAGGGGGCCCTACGAGCAGTACTTC
CASSVGDRGPYEQYF
>TRBD1|TRBV25-1|NA|TRBJ2-1
TGTGCCAGCAGTGGTCCCGGGACAGGGAATTACAATGAGCAGTTCTTC
CASSGPGTGNYNEQFF